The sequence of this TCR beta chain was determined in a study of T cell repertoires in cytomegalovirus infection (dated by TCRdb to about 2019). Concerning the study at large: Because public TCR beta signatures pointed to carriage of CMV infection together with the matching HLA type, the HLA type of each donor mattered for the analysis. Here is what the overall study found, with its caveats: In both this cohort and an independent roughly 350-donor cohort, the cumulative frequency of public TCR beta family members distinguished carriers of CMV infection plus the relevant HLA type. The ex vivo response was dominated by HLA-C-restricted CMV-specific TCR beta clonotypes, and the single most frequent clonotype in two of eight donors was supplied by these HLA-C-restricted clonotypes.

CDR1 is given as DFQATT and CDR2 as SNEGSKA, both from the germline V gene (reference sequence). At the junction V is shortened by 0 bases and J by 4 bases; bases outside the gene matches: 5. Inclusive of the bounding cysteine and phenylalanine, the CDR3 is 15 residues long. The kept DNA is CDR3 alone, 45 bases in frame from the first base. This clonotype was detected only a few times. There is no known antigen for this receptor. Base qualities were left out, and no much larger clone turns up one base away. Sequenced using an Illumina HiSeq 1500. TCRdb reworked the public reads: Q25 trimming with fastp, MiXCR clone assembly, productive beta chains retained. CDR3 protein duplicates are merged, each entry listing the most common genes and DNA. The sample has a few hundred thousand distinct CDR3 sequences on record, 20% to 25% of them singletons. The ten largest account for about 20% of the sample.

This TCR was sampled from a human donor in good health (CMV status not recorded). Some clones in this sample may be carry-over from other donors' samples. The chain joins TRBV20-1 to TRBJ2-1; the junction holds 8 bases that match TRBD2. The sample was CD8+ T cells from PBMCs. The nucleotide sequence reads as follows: TGCAGTGCTAGAGATCGGGAGGGTACATACAATGAGCAGTTCTTC. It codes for CSARDREGTYNEQFF.